This record concerns one TCR beta chain sequence. What it binds is unknown. Combining a sample-barcoded 5' primer with a J-beta primer mix, a second PCR ran for about 7 to 12 cycles. One entry per CDR3 protein, called by TCRdb with MiXCR from the 5' RACE reads. Of 780,000 or so distinct CDR3 sequences in the sample, about 56% were seen once. These data are taken from a study of blood T cells in healthy people across ages. Findings and limits, study-wide: A roughly linear age-dependent decrease characterized TCR beta diversity per million T cells.

Researchers collected 9 to 10 milliliters of peripheral blood from every single donor. Germline CDR1 SEHNR, CDR2 FQNEAQ (reference sequence). V lost 5 bases, J lost 2 bases, and 12 bases lay in between. This CDR3 has 14 amino acids. The chain combines TRBV7-9 with TRBJ2-5; D remains unclear. The sequence derives from a man aged 40-50 years in good health. Sequenced material: blood. In DNA, the CDR3 is TGTGCCAGCAGCCTTCAGAGTACACAAGAGACCCAGTACTTC. Residues: CASSLQSTQETQYF.